Presented here are 21 T cell receptor beta chains from one specimen sequenced in a study of neurological immune-mediated disorders. TCRdb passed the 5' RACE reads through MiXCR, listing each CDR3 protein once. The data contain tens of thousands of distinct CDR3 sequences, around an eighth of them singletons. The sample consisted of PBMCs. These receptors all stem from a woman in her forties or fifties in good health.

This clonotype was observed at least ten times. The rearrangement links TRBV5-1 to TRBJ2-3; no definite D call. The CDR3 runs to 15 residues. Germline-derived CDR1 and CDR2 are SGHRS and YFSETQ. With 0 bases removed from V and 4 bases from J, the gap between germline ends came to 12 bases. The CDR3 coding sequence is TGCGCCAGCAGCTTGGAGACTTCAAGGGCAGATACGCAGTATTTT. It yields the protein CASSLETSRADTQYF.

On this clonotype itself: A junction boundary mismatches the germline segment, possibly from a read error. The chain links TRBV28 to TRBJ2-3; D unclear. The CDR3 length is 14 residues. Looked up from germline, CDR1 is MDHEN and CDR2 is SYDVKM. The CDR3 sequence: CVSSFLSGTDMQYF. The CDR3 region has the DNA TGTGTCAGCAGTTTTCTCAGTGGCACAGATATGCAGTATTTT.

This chain joins TRBV18 and TRBJ2-4; 8 nucleotides line up with TRBD2. Unmatched junction bases numbered 9, after V lost 5 bases and J lost 9 bases. The V gene's germline CDR1 is KGHSH and CDR2 LQKENI. The CDR3 is 14 residues long. CDR3 bases: TGTGCCAGCTCATCCCCGCTACGGGAGGGCATTCAGTACTTC. Encoded protein: CASSSPLREGIQYF.

This clonotype was observed many times. The chain recombines TRBV5-1 with TRBJ2-5, with no clear D. In germline, CDR1 is SGHRS, CDR2 YFSETQ. The ends were cut back, 5 bases at V and 1 base at J, with 15 bases in the middle. The CDR3 has 15 residues. CDR3 bases: TGCGCCAGCAGAAACGGAGACTTAAGCCAAGAGACCCAGTACTTC. It codes for CASRNGDLSQETQYF.

Ten or more counts support this clonotype. The chain couples TRBV20-1 to TRBJ1-5; a possible D gene is TRBD1 (6 bases). The CDR3 runs 15 residues. Germline values: CDR1 DFQATT, CDR2 SNEGSKA (reference sequence). V lost 5 bases and J lost 2, with 16 bases in between. The chain's CDR3 is CSAPKGGEGNQPQHF. CDR3 nucleotide sequence: TGCAGTGCTCCGAAGGGGGGTGAGGGCAATCAGCCCCAGCATTTT.

This clonotype was seen many times. The chain joins TRBV6-1 to TRBJ1-6; D uncertain. The CDR3 is made up of 15 amino acids. Germline V lookup: CDR1 MNHNS, CDR2 SASEGT. Trimming took 2 bases from V and 11 from J, leaving 16 bases between them. CDR3 DNA sequence: TGTGCCAGCAGTGAATCTGTTCCAAACCAGACACCCCTCCACTTT. The encoded protein is CASSESVPNQTPLHF.

For this clonotype: With a much larger clone just one base away, this may be a read error. The chain carries TRBV28 and TRBJ1-5; no reliable D call. Germline CDR1 is MDHEN and CDR2 is SYDVKM. V lost 5 bases and J lost 12, with 20 bases in between. The CDR3 spans 14 residues. In DNA form, the CDR3 reads TGTGCCAGCAGTGACCCGGGCCGGTGGGAGCACCAGCATTTT. It yields the protein CASSDPGRWEHQHF.

In its sample, this clonotype was seen many times. The J gene is TRBJ1-3, the V gene TRBV7-2; D call uncertain. V was trimmed by 2 bases and J by 11 bases, leaving 25 bases between them. Germline lookup yields CDR1 SGHTA and CDR2 FQGNSA. This CDR3 contains 17 residues. The CDR3 DNA reads as TGTGCCAGCAGCTTAAGCGGCCCCTCGACACCCGATATCGCCATATATTTT. Encoded protein: CASSLSGPSTPDIAIYF.

This clonotype was found many times. This rearrangement joins TRBV9 to TRBJ2-2; D not certain. Per the germline V gene, CDR1 is SGDLS and CDR2 is YYNGEE. CDR3 length: 17 residues. The V end lost 4 bases, the J end lost 4 bases, and 20 bases lay between the germline ends. CDR3 protein: CASSQYRASSRTGELFF. The CDR3 bases are TGTGCCAGCAGCCAATACCGGGCCTCGTCGCGCACCGGGGAGCTGTTTTTT.

The chain is built from TRBV15 and TRBJ1-4; D remains unclear. Trimming took off 0 bases at V and 7 bases at J, with 9 bases between the two ends. From germline, CDR1 is LNHNV and CDR2 YYDKDF (reference sequence). The CDR3 sequence is 14 residues long. The CDR3 sequence is CATSRDRTVEKLFF. The DNA of the CDR3 is TGTGCCACCAGCAGAGACCGGACGGTTGAAAAACTGTTTTTT. Filled out from reference TRBV15 and TRBJ1-4, the complete variable domain reads DAMVIQNPRYQVTQFGKPVTLSCSQTLNHNVMYWYQQKSSQAPKLLFHYYDKDFNNEADTPDNFQSRRPNTSFCFLDIRSPGLGDTAMYLCATSRDRTVEKLFFGSGTQLSVL.

This clonotype was detected a few times. V is TRBV11-3 and J is TRBJ2-5; 10 bases line up with TRBD2. Losses at the gene ends were 2 bases for V and 1 base for J; bases not matched to a gene: 10. The germline CDR1 and CDR2 sequences are SGHNT and YENEEA. This CDR3 spans 18 amino acids. The CDR3 reads CASSLNFRTSGGQETQYF. The DNA of the CDR3 is TGTGCCAGCAGCTTAAACTTTAGGACTAGCGGAGGCCAAGAGACCCAGTACTTC. Full variable domain (missing parts from reference TRBV11-3 and TRBJ2-5): EAGVVQSPRYKIIEKKQPVAFWCNPISGHNTLYWYLQNLGQGPELLIRYENEEAVDDSQLPKDRFSAERLKGVDSTLKIQPAELGDSAVYLCASSLNFRTSGGQETQYFGPGTRLLVL.

The chain recombines TRBV6-6 with TRBJ2-1; 7 nucleotides line up with TRBD1. This CDR3 is 15 amino acids long. V lost 6 bases to trimming and J lost 1 base; unmatched junction nucleotides: 6. Germline CDR1 reads MNHNY; CDR2 reads SVGAGI (reference sequence). CDR3 sequence: CASSPSRGSYNEQFF. The CDR3 DNA follows: TGTGCCAGCAGCCCTTCCAGGGGGTCCTACAATGAGCAGTTCTTC.

This clonotype was counted ten times or more. The chain links TRBV15 to TRBJ2-1; 14 bases match TRBD2. CDR1 and CDR2 from the germline V gene are LNHNV and YYDKDF (reference sequence). This CDR3 has 15 residues. The junction had 4 bases not matched to a gene; V was cut back by 3 bases and J by 9 bases. The DNA of the CDR3 is TGTGCCACCAGCAGGGGACTAGCGGGAGTTGGTGAGCAGTTCTTC. It translates to CATSRGLAGVGEQFF.

This clonotype has at least ten counts. The chain employs TRBV5-1 and TRBJ1-5; 7 nucleotides agree with TRBD1. J gave up 2 bases and V 0 bases, and 2 bases lay outside the gene matches. This CDR3 is 15 amino acids long. The germline V gene has CDR1 SGHRS and CDR2 YFSETQ. DNA of the CDR3: TGCGCCAGCAGCTTGGGACAGGGTGGCAATCAGCCCCAGCATTTT. This sequence encodes CASSLGQGGNQPQHF.

This clonotype occurred many times. This chain connects TRBV20-1 to TRBJ1-4, with 9 nucleotides matching TRBD1. This CDR3 has 16 residues. Germline values: CDR1 DFQATT, CDR2 SNEGSKA (reference sequence). CDR3 region: CTTRTGAVATNEKLFF. CDR3 sequence (DNA): TGCACCACCCGGACAGGGGCCGTAGCAACTAATGAAAAACTGTTTTTT.

There are many counts of this clonotype. This chain uses TRBV7-2 with TRBJ2-5; TRBD1 aligns across 9 bases. The V gene's germline CDR1 is SGHTA and CDR2 FQGNSA. The V segment lost 7 bases and the J segment 2 bases; nucleotides outside the gene matches: 5. This CDR3 spans 14 amino acids. CDR3 region: CASTTTGGQETQYF. The CDR3 DNA reads TGTGCCAGCACCACGACAGGGGGACAAGAGACCCAGTACTTC.

This clonotype was detected ten times or more. The chain is built from TRBV5-1 and TRBJ1-1; D is possibly TRBD1 (6 bases). This CDR3 spans 14 amino acids. V gave up 7 bases and J gave up 5 bases, with 18 bases separating them. CDR1 is SGHRS, CDR2 YFSETQ, per germline. DNA of the CDR3: TGCGCCAGCTCAGCCCAGGGGACTGGGACTGAAGCTTTCTTT. It is translated as CASSAQGTGTEAFF.

As to this clonotype: Possible read error: a much larger clone is one base away. The V and J genes are TRBV5-1 and TRBJ1-5; possibly TRBD1 for D (5 bases). This CDR3 is 13 amino acids long. The germline V gene encodes CDR1 SGHRS and CDR2 YFSETQ. CDR3 loop: CASSFGRDQPRHF. CDR3 nucleotide sequence: TGCGCCAGCAGCTTCGGCAGGGATCAGCCCCGGCATTTT.

This clonotype was observed a few times. J is TRBJ1-4 and V is TRBV5-1; 8 bases align to TRBD1. Germline-derived CDR1 and CDR2 are SGHRS and YFSETQ. V lost 3 bases and J lost 8; bases outside the gene matches: 6. The CDR3 length is 14 residues. Here the CDR3 DNA reads TGCGCCAGCAGCTCCAGGGGGCGGGACGAAAAACTGTTTTTT. It yields the protein CASSSRGRDEKLFF.

This clonotype was counted ten times or more. This chain uses TRBV29-1 with TRBJ1-2; 10 bases line up with TRBD1. This CDR3 has 14 amino acids. CDR1 and CDR2 from the germline V gene are SQVTM and ANQGSEA. V was pared by 4 bases and J by 5 bases, with 7 bases of the junction left unmatched. Written as DNA, the CDR3 is TGCAGCGTTGTCGGGACAGGGGCACTGTATGGCTACACCTTC. As protein: CSVVGTGALYGYTF. The entire variable domain, with the rest obtained from reference TRBV29-1 and TRBJ1-2, is as follows: SAVISQKPSRDICQRGTSLTIQCQVDSQVTMMFWYRQQPGQSLTLIATANQGSEATYESGFVIDKFPISRPNLTFSTLTVSNMSPEDSSIYLCSVVGTGALYGYTFGSGTRLTVV.

This clonotype was seen repeatedly, ten times or more. The chain has TRBV7-9 and TRBJ1-4; D not resolved. Germline CDR1 SEHNR, CDR2 FQNEAQ (reference sequence). The V and J ends lost 5 bases and 3 bases respectively, with 10 bases between them. The CDR3 runs to 14 residues. The CDR3: CASSREVANEKLFF. The CDR3 DNA sequence: TGTGCCAGCAGCAGGGAGGTGGCTAATGAAAAACTGTTTTTT.